The entry that follows covers one TCR beta chain sequence. Its antigen is unknown. The CDR3 covers 13 residues. V dropped 4 bases and J dropped 4; count of bases not matched to a gene: 7. Germline loops: CDR1 SQVTM, CDR2 ANQGSEA. The sample comes from a study of T cell responses to AZD1222 COVID-19 vaccine. General observations from the study: Only 5 or 6 people who got AZD1222 tested seropositive at baseline.

Measured with immunoSEQ multiplex PCR; TCRdb has only the in-frame clones, and not every one. The repertoire holds roughly 110,000 clones, just over 90% seen once, with 5% to 8% in the top ten. Timing groups of about 4 and about 12 weeks for second doses were pooled. This receptor was obtained from an adult who received the AZD1222 COVID-19 vaccine. The V and J genes are TRBV29-1 and TRBJ2-7; 7 nucleotides agree with TRBD1. The material was peripheral blood, obtained 28 days after the second AZD1222 dose. CDR3 sequence: CSVVGQALYEQYF. The DNA for the CDR3 is TGCAGCGTTGTAGGACAGGCGTTATACGAGCAGTACTTC.